This T cell receptor (beta chain) emerged from a study of shared clonotypes between healthy human individuals (dated by TCRdb to 2020 to 2022). Looking at the study overall: The cohort included three men and a couple of women between 18 and 49 years of age. For each donor, CD4 naive and CD4 memory were each given three plates, CD8 naive was given two plates, and CD8 memory was given one plate. Per donor, leukapheresis produced somewhere between about 0.9 and 9 billion PBMCs. Blood TCR repertoires of five healthy adults were deeply sequenced to estimate repertoire size and the extent of clonotype sharing between individuals. To increase sequencing depth and limit assay-specific biases, different laboratories used diverse techniques to prepare libraries and sequence TCR repertoires. The paper as a whole reports these results and caveats: Compared with non-shared clonotypes, clonotypes shared by all four sorted-subset donors had higher generation probabilities. Even with the large sequencing depth, rarefaction of the sorted-subset datasets indicated that sequencing was incomplete. When several donors were compared, the shared fraction of clonotypes was about 5.5% for naive CD4, about 4% for naive CD8, about 2.4% for memory CD4, and 0.35% to 0.5% for memory CD8. The small number of donors limited the genetic and exposure-history diversity represented. Pairwise subsampling indicated that sequencing depth was expected to affect the degree of clonotype sharing among donors. Only blood was sampled, and tissue TCR repertoires likely differ from those in blood. Naive subsets generally had larger estimated clonotype richness than memory subsets did.

Healthy HIV-negative adults with no recently reported acute infections or vaccinations were included as donors. All donors were Caucasian adults living in Nashville, Tennessee, USA. Magnetic negative selection was used to enrich CD4+ T cells, after which naive cells were positively selected on CD45RA and the negative fraction became the memory subset. Blood was obtained by leukapheresis, after which PBMCs were separated by Ficoll-Histopaque density gradient centrifugation and cryopreserved in liquid nitrogen vapor phase. Analytical flow cytometry was used to check the purity and quantity of every magnetically sorted T cell population. Genomic DNA was isolated from every sorted fraction and measured by UV absorbance on a Nanodrop 2000c. Inclusive of the bounding cysteine and phenylalanine, the CDR3 is 12 residues long. Of all the DNA, just the CDR3 is kept, 36 bases in frame from base 1. V is cut by 5 bases and J by 6 bases, and the space between the germline ends is 10 bases. CDR1 and CDR2, looked up from the germline V gene (reference sequence), are LNHNV and YYDKDF.

Comments on this clone: The specificity of this receptor is unknown. No base quality information exists; no much larger clone differs at one position.

Using the deep immunoSEQ assay, TCR CDR3 regions were amplified from genomic DNA by multiplex PCR. Extracted genomic DNA from each cell subset was distributed evenly across all wells of several immunoSEQ 96-well plates, and each plate was treated as a replicate. Each replicate PCR for sorted subsets received roughly 200 ng genomic DNA, equal to around 32,000 T cell genomes. Purified libraries were measured with a Qubit 3.0 fluorometer, size-checked on a Bioanalyzer 2100, and measured again with the KAPA Library Quantification kit. Every immunoSEQ 96-well plate was sequenced on a separate single-read 150-cycle Illumina NextSeq 550 flow cell. In the original analysis: Because only junctional sequences without quality scores were contained in the immunoSEQ output, filtering matching that applied to full-length reads could not be performed. Sequences were annotated with PyIR, a Python wrapper for IgBLAST v1.9, and V/J genes and CDR3 were assigned using IMGT germline references. Any read was removed if the V/J assignment was weak (E-value above 1e-6), the CDR3 was missing, or the read contained stop codons, out-of-frame junctions, or ambiguous translated residues. V3J clonotypes were defined as sequences sharing an identical inferred V gene, J gene, and CDR3 amino acid sequence. The percentage overlap between two repertoires was calculated by dividing the number of shared unique clonotypes by the size of the smaller repertoire. Repertoire richness was assessed with RTK rarefaction, the Chao1 estimator, and Recon v2.1 estimates of unobserved clonotypes. Generation probabilities for all TCRbeta clonotypes obtained by the gDNA method from a handful of donors were computed using OLGA. The clones in this table, taken by TCRdb from immuneACCESS, are in-frame only. Not every clone is retained; where verified, under half of the shortfall comes from an unresolved V gene, and the cause of the rest is unknown. That table gives V, J and clone size, and the DNA gave D and trimming. The sample records over a million clones, approximately 80% of which are singletons. The ten largest account for roughly 0.55% of the sample.

Sequenced: memory CD4+ T cells from PBMCs. The cell subset or site label, read with the paper, signifies: CD45RA-negative fraction. The chain links TRBV15 with TRBJ1-1; no D gene is confidently identified. This TCR derives from a man between 18 and 35 years old in good health. Some clones in this sample may be carry-over from other donors' samples. The nucleotide sequence reads TGTGCCACCAGCGTAGGCTACGCTGAAGCTTTCTTT. Translated, it reads CATSVGYAEAFF.